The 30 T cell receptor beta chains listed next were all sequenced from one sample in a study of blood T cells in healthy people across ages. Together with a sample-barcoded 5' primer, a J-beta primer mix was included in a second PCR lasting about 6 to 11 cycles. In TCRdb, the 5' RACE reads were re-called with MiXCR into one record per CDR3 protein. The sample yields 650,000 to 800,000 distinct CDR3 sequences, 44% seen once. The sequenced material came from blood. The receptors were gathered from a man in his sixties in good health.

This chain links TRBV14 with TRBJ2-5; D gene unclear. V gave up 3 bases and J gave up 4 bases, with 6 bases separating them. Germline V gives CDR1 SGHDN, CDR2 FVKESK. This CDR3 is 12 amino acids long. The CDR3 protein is CASSQTAETQYF. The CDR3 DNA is TGTGCCAGCAGCCAGACTGCAGAGACCCAGTACTTC.

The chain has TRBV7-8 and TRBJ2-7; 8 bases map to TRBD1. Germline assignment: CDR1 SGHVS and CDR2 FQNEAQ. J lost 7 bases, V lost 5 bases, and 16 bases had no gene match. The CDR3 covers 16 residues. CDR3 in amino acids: CASSDVGGTGVWEQYF. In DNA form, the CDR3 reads TGTGCCAGCAGCGACGTGGGCGGGACAGGAGTGTGGGAGCAGTACTTC.

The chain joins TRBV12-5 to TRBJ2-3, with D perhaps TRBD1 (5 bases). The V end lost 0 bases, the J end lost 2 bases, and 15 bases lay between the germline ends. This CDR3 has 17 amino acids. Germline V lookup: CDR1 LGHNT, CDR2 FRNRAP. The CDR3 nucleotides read TGTGCTAGTGGTTTGGTACGTGGGCAGGGAACCACAGATACGCAGTATTTT. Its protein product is CASGLVRGQGTTDTQYF.

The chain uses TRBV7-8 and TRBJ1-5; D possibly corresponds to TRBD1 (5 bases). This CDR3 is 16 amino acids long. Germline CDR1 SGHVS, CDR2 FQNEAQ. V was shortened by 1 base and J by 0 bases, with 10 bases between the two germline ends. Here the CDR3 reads CASSLGRQYSNQPQHF. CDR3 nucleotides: TGTGCCAGCAGCTTAGGACGACAGTATAGCAATCAGCCCCAGCATTTT.

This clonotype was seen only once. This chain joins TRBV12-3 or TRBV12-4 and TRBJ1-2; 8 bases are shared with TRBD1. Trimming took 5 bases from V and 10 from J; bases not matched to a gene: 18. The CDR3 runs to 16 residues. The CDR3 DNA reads TGTGCCAGCAGTCCTACCCCGTTGCTAAGACAGGGGTACTACACCTTC. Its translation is CASSPTPLLRQGYYTF.

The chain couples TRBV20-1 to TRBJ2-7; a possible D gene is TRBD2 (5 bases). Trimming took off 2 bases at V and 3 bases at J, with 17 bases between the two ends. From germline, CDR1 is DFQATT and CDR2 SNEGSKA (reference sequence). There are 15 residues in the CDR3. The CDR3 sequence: CSARRRSRDDYEQYF. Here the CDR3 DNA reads TGCAGTGCTAGAAGGAGGAGTAGGGATGACTACGAGCAGTACTTC.

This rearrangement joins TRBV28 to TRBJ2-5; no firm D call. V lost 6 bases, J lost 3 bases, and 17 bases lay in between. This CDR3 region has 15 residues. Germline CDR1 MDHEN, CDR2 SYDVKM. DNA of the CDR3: TGTGCCAGCAGCAGCCTAGGCCTCGTAGAAGAGACCCAGTACTTC. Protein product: CASSSLGLVEETQYF.

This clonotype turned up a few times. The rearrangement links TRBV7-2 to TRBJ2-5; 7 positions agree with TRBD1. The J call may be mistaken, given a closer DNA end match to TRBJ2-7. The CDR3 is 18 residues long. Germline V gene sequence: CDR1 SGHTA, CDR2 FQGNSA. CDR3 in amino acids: CASSLDLPYRGGNYEQYF. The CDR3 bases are TGTGCCAGCAGCTTAGACCTCCCCTACAGGGGTGGAAACTACGAGCAGTACTTC.

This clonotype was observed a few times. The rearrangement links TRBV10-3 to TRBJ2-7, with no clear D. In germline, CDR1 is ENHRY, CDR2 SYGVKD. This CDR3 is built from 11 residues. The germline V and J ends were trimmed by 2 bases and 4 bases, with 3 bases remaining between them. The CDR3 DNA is TGTGCCATCAGTGAGAGATACGAGCAGTACTTC. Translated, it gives CAISERYEQYF.

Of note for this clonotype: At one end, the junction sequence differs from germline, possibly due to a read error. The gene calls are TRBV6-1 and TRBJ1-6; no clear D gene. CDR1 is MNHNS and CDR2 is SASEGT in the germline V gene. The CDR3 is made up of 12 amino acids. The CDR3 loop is CASSEYSSPLHF. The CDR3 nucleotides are TGTGCCAGCAGTGAATATAGTTCACCCCTCCACTTT.

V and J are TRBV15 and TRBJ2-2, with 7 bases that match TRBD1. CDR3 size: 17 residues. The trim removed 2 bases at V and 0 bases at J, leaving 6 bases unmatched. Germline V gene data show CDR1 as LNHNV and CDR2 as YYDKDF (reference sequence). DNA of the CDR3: TGTGCCACCAGCAGACGCCGGGACAGCGCGAACACCGGGGAGCTGTTTTTT. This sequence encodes CATSRRRDSANTGELFF.

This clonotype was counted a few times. The CDR3 nucleotides read TGTGCCAGCAGCTTCGGGACTAGCGGGGTCGATGAGCAGTTCTTC. It codes for CASSFGTSGVDEQFF. This rearrangement joins TRBV5-6 to TRBJ2-1, with 13 bases matching TRBD2. The CDR3 spans 15 residues. With V trimmed by 2 bases and J by 8 bases, 4 bases remained unmatched. Germline V CDR1 and CDR2: SGHDT, YYEEEE.

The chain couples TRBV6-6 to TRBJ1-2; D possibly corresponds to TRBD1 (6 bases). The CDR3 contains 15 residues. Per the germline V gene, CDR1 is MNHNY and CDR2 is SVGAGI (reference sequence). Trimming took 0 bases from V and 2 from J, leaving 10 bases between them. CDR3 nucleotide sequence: TGTGCCAGCAGTTACTCCCGGGACATCAACTATGGCTACACCTTC. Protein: CASSYSRDINYGYTF.

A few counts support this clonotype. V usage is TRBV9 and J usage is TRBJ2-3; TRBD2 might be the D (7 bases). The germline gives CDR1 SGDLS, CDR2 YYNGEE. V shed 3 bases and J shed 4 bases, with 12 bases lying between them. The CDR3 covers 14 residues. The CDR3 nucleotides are TGTGCCAGCAGCGAAGGGGGGGCCTCAGATACGCAGTATTTT. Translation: CASSEGGASDTQYF.

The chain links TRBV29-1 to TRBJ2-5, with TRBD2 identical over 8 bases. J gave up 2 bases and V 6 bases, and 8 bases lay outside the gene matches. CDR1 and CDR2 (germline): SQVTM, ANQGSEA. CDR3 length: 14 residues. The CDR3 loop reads CSVGGGGLQETQYF. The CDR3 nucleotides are TGCAGCGTCGGGGGCGGGGGGTTGCAAGAGACCCAGTACTTC.

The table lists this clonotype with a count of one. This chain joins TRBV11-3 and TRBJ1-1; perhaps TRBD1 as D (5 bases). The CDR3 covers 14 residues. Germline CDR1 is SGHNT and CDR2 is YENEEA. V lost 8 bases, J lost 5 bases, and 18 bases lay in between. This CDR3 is CASLPGTGGTEAFF. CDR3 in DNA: TGTGCCAGCCTCCCTGGGACGGGAGGGACTGAAGCTTTCTTT. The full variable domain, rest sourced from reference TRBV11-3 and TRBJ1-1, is EAGVVQSPRYKIIEKKQPVAFWCNPISGHNTLYWYLQNLGQGPELLIRYENEEAVDDSQLPKDRFSAERLKGVDSTLKIQPAELGDSAVYLCASLPGTGGTEAFFGQGTRLTVV.

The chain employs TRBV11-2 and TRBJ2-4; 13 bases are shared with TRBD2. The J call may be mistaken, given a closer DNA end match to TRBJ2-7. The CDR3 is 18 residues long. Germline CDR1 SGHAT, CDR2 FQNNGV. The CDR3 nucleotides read TGTGCCAGCAGCTCAGTACTAGCGGGGGGGCGTGGAACCTACGAGCAGTACTTC. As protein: CASSSVLAGGRGTYEQYF.

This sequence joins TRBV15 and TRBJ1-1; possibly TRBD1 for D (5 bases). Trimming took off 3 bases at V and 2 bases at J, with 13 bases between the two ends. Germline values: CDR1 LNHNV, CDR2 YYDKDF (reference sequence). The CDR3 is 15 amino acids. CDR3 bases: TGTGCCACCAGCAGGGGTGGGGGGTCCAACACTGAAGCTTTCTTT. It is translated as CATSRGGGSNTEAFF.

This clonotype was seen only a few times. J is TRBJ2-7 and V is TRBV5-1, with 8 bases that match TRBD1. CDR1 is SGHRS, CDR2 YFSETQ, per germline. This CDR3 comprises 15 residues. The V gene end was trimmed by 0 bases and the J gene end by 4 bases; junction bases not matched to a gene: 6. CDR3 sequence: CASSLDGRGHYEQYF. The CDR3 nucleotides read TGCGCCAGCAGCTTGGATGGCAGGGGGCATTACGAGCAGTACTTC. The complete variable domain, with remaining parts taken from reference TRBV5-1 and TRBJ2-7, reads KAGVTQTPRYLIKTRGQQVTLSCSPISGHRSVSWYQQTPGQGLQFLFEYFSETQRNKGNFPGRFSGRQFSNSRSEMNVSTLELGDSALYLCASSLDGRGHYEQYFGPGTRLTVT.

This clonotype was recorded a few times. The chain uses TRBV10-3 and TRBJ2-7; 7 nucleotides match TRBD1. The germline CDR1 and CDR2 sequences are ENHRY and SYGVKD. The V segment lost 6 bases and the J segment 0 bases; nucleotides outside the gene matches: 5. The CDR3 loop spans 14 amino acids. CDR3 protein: CAIRRTGSSYEQYF. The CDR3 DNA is TGTGCCATCAGGAGGACAGGAAGCTCCTACGAGCAGTACTTC.

The CDR3 DNA reads as TGTGCCAGCAGCTTAATGTCCTTGAGGGAGGCGAGCACTGAAGCTTTCTTT. This sequence encodes CASSLMSLREASTEAFF. The chain uses TRBV7-2 and TRBJ1-1; D unresolved. Per the germline V gene, CDR1 is SGHTA and CDR2 is FQGNSA. V dropped 2 bases and J dropped 4 bases, with 20 bases sitting between them. The CDR3 sequence is 17 residues long.

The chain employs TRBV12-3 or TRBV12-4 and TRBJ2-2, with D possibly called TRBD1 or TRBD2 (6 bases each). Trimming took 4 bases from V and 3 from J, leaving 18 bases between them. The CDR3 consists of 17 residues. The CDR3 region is CASSWGGRDTHTGELFF. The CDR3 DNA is TGTGCCAGCAGTTGGGGAGGAAGGGACACCCACACCGGGGAGCTGTTTTTT.

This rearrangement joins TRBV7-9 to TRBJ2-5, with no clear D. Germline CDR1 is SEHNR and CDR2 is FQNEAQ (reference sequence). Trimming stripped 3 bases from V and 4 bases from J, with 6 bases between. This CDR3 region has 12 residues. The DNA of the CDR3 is TGTGCCAGCAGCTTTAAAGGAGAGACCCAGTACTTC. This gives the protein CASSFKGETQYF.

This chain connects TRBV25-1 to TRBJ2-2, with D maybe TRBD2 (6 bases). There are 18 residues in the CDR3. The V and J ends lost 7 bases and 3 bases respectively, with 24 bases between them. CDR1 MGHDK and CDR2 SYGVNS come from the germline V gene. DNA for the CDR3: TGTGCCAGCAACGGAGGGAGCGGGCCACTTTCCTACACCGGGGAGCTGTTTTTT. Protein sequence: CASNGGSGPLSYTGELFF. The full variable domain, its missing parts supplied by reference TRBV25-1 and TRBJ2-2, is EADIYQTPRYLVIGTGKKITLECSQTMGHDKMYWYQQDPGMELHLIHYSYGVNSTEKGDLSSESTVSRIRTEHFPLTLESARPSHTSQYLCASNGGSGPLSYTGELFFGEGSRLTVL.

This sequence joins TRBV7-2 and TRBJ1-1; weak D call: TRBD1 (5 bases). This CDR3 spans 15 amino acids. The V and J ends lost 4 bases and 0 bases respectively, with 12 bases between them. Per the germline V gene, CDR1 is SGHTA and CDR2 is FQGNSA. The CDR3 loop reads CASSSPGRLNTEAFF. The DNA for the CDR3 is TGTGCCAGCAGCTCACCGGGACGGCTGAACACTGAAGCTTTCTTT.

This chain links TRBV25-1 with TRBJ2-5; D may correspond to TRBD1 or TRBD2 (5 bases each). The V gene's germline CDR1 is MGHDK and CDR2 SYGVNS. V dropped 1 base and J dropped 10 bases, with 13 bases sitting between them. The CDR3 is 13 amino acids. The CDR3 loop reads CASSESPGTIQYF. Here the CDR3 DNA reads TGTGCCAGCAGTGAATCCCCGGGGACGATCCAGTACTTC.

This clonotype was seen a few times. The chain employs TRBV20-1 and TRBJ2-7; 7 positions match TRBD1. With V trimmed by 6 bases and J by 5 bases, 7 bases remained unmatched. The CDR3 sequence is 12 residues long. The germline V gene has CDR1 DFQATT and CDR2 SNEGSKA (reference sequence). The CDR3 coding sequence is TGCAGTGCCGGTACAGGGGTACACGAGCAGTACTTC. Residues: CSAGTGVHEQYF.

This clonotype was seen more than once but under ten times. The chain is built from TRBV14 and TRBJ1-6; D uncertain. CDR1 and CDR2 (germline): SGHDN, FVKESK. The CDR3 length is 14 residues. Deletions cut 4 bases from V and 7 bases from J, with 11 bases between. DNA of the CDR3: TGTGCCAGCAGCCTGGAAGAGCCGAATTCACCCCTCCACTTT. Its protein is CASSLEEPNSPLHF.

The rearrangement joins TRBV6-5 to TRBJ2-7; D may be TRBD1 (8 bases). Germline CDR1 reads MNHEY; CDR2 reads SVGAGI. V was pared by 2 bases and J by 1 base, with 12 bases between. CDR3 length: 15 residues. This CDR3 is CASSYTGGGSYEQYF. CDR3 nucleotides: TGTGCCAGCAGTTACACAGGGGGAGGGTCCTACGAGCAGTACTTC.

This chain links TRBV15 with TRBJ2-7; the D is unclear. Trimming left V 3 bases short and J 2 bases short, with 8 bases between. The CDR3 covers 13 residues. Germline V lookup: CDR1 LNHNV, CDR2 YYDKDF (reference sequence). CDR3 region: CATSRDLPYEQYF. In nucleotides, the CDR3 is TGTGCCACCAGCAGGGACCTTCCCTACGAGCAGTACTTC.